The 25 T cell receptor beta chains reported below all come from one sample, sequenced in a study of blood T cell repertoires in COVID-19. TCRdb's table, derived via immunoSEQ multiplex PCR, lists solely in-frame clones and lacks some. The table lists fewer than 75,000 clones, 60% to 80% of them singletons. The sequencing sample was made of peripheral blood. The receptor set was obtained from a woman aged 55 to 70 with acute or convalescent COVID-19.

This chain joins TRBV11-2 and TRBJ2-7; D might be TRBD1 (5 bases). The CDR3 contains 16 residues. V lost 4 bases, J lost 5 bases, and 21 bases lay in between. From germline, CDR1 is SGHAT and CDR2 FQNNGV. This chain's CDR3 is CASSSPSESRAHEQYF. The CDR3 DNA reads as TGTGCCAGCAGCTCCCCCTCCGAGTCCAGGGCCCACGAGCAGTACTTC.

The chain has TRBV7-9 and TRBJ2-7; possible D gene TRBD2, 5 bases. The CDR3 contains 13 residues. The V and J ends lost 5 bases and 7 bases respectively, with 15 bases between them. Germline V CDR1 and CDR2: SEHNR, FQNEAQ (reference sequence). The DNA for the CDR3 is TGTGCCAGCAGCACTAGTGGGAGTTTGGAGCAGTACTTC. It translates to CASSTSGSLEQYF.

J is TRBJ1-5 and V is TRBV2; D not resolved. V gave up 3 bases and J gave up 2 bases, with 11 bases separating them. The CDR3 contains 15 residues. Germline V lookup: CDR1 SNHLY, CDR2 FYNNEI. CDR3 region: CASSETVLGNQPQHF. For the CDR3, the DNA is TGTGCCAGCAGTGAGACTGTCCTAGGCAATCAGCCCCAGCATTTT.

This rearrangement joins TRBV6-1 to TRBJ2-4; the D gene is possibly TRBD1 (6 bases). V was trimmed by 1 base and J by 1 base, leaving 8 bases between them. CDR1 and CDR2 (germline): MNHNS, SASEGT. The CDR3 runs to 15 residues. In DNA form, the CDR3 reads TGTGCCAGCAGTGAAGGGGACATCGCCAAAAACATTCAGTACTTC. Translating gives CASSEGDIAKNIQYF.

The genes are TRBV5-1 and TRBJ2-7; D is possibly TRBD1 (6 bases). With 0 bases removed from V and 5 bases from J, the gap between germline ends came to 12 bases. The CDR3 has 14 residues. Germline V gene data show CDR1 as SGHRS and CDR2 as YFSETQ. CDR3 residues: CASSLVVWDNEQYF. CDR3 in DNA: TGCGCCAGCAGCTTGGTTGTGTGGGACAACGAGCAGTACTTC.

Only one count was recorded for this clone. V usage is TRBV5-8 and J usage is TRBJ2-5; 7 bases match TRBD2. Germline V CDR1 and CDR2: SGHTS, YDEGEE. Germline trimming cut 0 bases from V and 2 bases from J; bases unmatched to any gene: 4. CDR3 length: 15 amino acids. CDR3 region: CASSLVGGSQETQYF. In nucleotides, the CDR3 is TGTGCCAGCAGCTTGGTGGGGGGGAGTCAAGAGACCCAGTACTTC. Drawing the rest from reference TRBV5-8 and TRBJ2-5, the complete variable domain is EAGVTQSPTHLIKTRGQQATLRCSPISGHTSVYWYQQALGLGLQFLLWYDEGEERNRGNFPPRFSGRQFPNYSSELNVNALELEDSALYLCASSLVGGSQETQYFGPGTRLLVL.

The chain has TRBV11-1 and TRBJ2-2; TRBD1 matches 7 bases. There are 16 residues in the CDR3. Germline V lookup: CDR1 SGHAT, CDR2 FQDESV (reference sequence). The ends lost 3 bases at V and 3 bases at J; junction bases unmatched: 7. Here the CDR3 DNA reads TGTGCCAGCAGCTTGCCCAGGACAGGACACACCGGGGAGCTGTTTTTT. This codes for CASSLPRTGHTGELFF.

The chain has TRBV28 and TRBJ2-3, with TRBD2 matching over 9 bases. This CDR3 is built from 14 residues. Trimming took 6 bases from V and 4 from J; bases not matched to a gene: 5. Germline V gives CDR1 MDHEN, CDR2 SYDVKM. The CDR3 DNA sequence: TGTGCCAGCAGGCGGGGGGGCGAGGCAGATACGCAGTATTTT. It translates to CASRRGGEADTQYF.

V usage is TRBV19 and J usage is TRBJ1-1; tentative D call: TRBD1 (5 bases). Trimming left V 5 bases short and J 0 bases short, with 16 bases between. The CDR3 extends over 16 amino acids. Germline CDR1 reads LNHDA; CDR2 reads SQIVND (reference sequence). The CDR3 coding sequence is TGTGCCAGTAGTGCCTCATCACAGGTGCTGAACACTGAAGCTTTCTTT. Translating it yields CASSASSQVLNTEAFF.

The gene calls are TRBV30 and TRBJ1-6; a possible D gene is TRBD1 (5 bases). CDR3 length equals 14 residues. In germline, CDR1 is GTSNPN, CDR2 SVGIG (reference sequence). V dropped 0 bases and J dropped 9 bases, with 12 bases sitting between them. This CDR3 is CAWSVGQGISPLHF. CDR3 DNA sequence: TGTGCCTGGAGTGTCGGCCAGGGAATTTCACCCCTCCACTTT.

This rearrangement joins TRBV7-8 to TRBJ2-1; TRBD2 matches 12 bases. This CDR3 comprises 13 residues. Germline values: CDR1 SGHVS, CDR2 FQNEAQ. J lost 15 bases, V lost 2 bases, and 5 bases had no gene match. The CDR3 coding sequence is TGTGCCAGCAGCTTAACGACTAGCGGGGGCCGGTTCTTC. Translated, it gives CASSLTTSGGRFF.

CDR3 in amino acids: CASSYWGQANTEAFF. Here the CDR3 DNA reads TGTGCCAGCAGTTACTGGGGACAGGCTAACACTGAAGCTTTCTTT. The chain links TRBV6-5 to TRBJ1-1; TRBD1 matches 8 bases. The junction had 3 bases not matched to a gene; V was cut back by 1 base and J by 2 bases. Germline CDR1 reads MNHEY; CDR2 reads SVGAGI. There are 15 residues in the CDR3.

The rearrangement joins TRBV5-1 to TRBJ2-7, with 9 bases fitting TRBD1. This CDR3 contains 16 residues. V was clipped by 2 bases and J by 7 bases; unmatched bases: 13. Germline CDR1 reads SGHRS; CDR2 reads YFSETQ. The CDR3 loop reads CASSFLGQGAQKEQYF. In nucleotides, the CDR3 is TGCGCCAGCAGCTTCCTGGGACAGGGCGCCCAGAAGGAGCAGTACTTC.

This clone was counted only a few times. The CDR3: CASGPRGAPRDTQYF. The CDR3 DNA follows: TGTGCTAGTGGTCCACGGGGGGCCCCCCGAGATACGCAGTATTTT. The rearrangement uses TRBV12-5 and TRBJ2-3; D perhaps matches TRBD2 (7 bases). The CDR3 runs to 15 residues. Trimming took 5 bases from V and 5 from J, leaving 17 bases between them. CDR1 is LGHNT, CDR2 FRNRAP, per germline.

The chain carries TRBV9 and TRBJ2-3; 8 positions agree with TRBD1. Germline V gene data show CDR1 as SGDLS and CDR2 as YYNGEE. This CDR3 has 16 residues. Germline trimming cut 3 bases from V and 2 bases from J; bases unmatched to any gene: 8. In nucleotides, the CDR3 is TGTGCCAGCAGCGGGACCCGACAGGGGTACACAGATACGCAGTATTTT. Its translation: CASSGTRQGYTDTQYF. Filled out from reference TRBV9 and TRBJ2-3, the complete variable domain reads DSGVTQTPKHLITATGQRVTLRCSPRSGDLSVYWYQQSLDQGLQFLIQYYNGEERAKGNILERFSAQQFPDLHSELNLSSLELGDSALYFCASSGTRQGYTDTQYFGPGTRLTVL.

The rearrangement joins TRBV7-9 to TRBJ1-2; 8 bases are a match to TRBD1. The germline V gene encodes CDR1 SEHNR and CDR2 FQNEAQ (reference sequence). The CDR3 totals 14 residues. With 5 bases clipped from V and 7 bases from J, the junction kept 9 bases outside the gene matches. The CDR3 reads CASSPPGQGRGYTF. In DNA, the CDR3 is TGTGCCAGCAGCCCGCCAGGACAGGGCCGTGGCTACACCTTC.

The gene calls are TRBV9 and TRBJ2-1; perhaps TRBD1 as D (5 bases). The length of the CDR3 is 17 residues. V was shortened by 0 bases and J by 4 bases, with 17 bases between the two germline ends. Germline CDR1 and CDR2: SGDLS and YYNGEE. The CDR3: CASSVDPRQPTYNEQFF. The CDR3 bases are TGTGCCAGCAGCGTAGATCCAAGACAGCCGACTTACAATGAGCAGTTCTTC.

The V and J genes are TRBV11-2 and TRBJ1-5; D might be TRBD1 (6 bases). Germline CDR1 is SGHAT and CDR2 is FQNNGV. CDR3 length: 14 amino acids. V gave up 2 bases and J gave up 7 bases, with 12 bases separating them. The CDR3 DNA is TGTGCCAGCAGCTTAAAAGCAGGGGTCCAGCCCCAGCATTTT. It translates to CASSLKAGVQPQHF.

CDR3 nucleotides: TGTGCCAGCACCGGACGGGGAAGTTTGAACACTGAAGCTTTCTTT. It translates to CASTGRGSLNTEAFF. The chain employs TRBV7-9 and TRBJ1-1; D ambiguous. The CDR3 loop spans 15 amino acids. The germline V gene encodes CDR1 SEHNR and CDR2 FQNEAQ (reference sequence). V was pared by 7 bases and J by 0 bases, with 15 bases between.

The chain uses TRBV27 and TRBJ2-3, with 13 bases lining up with TRBD2. The V gene end was trimmed by 5 bases and the J gene end by 6 bases; junction bases not matched to a gene: 14. The CDR3 covers 18 residues. Per the germline V gene, CDR1 is MNHEY and CDR2 is SMNVEV (reference sequence). The CDR3 bases are TGTGCCAGCAGTCCCTTCGTGACTAGCGGGGGGTCCGCGGATACGCAGTATTTT. It specifies CASSPFVTSGGSADTQYF.

This chain joins TRBV6-2 or TRBV6-3 and TRBJ1-6, with 9 bases fitting TRBD1. Looked up from germline, CDR1 is MNHEY and CDR2 is SVGEGT. The CDR3 extends over 16 amino acids. The ends lost 5 bases at V and 7 bases at J; junction bases unmatched: 9. In nucleotides, the CDR3 is TGTGCCAGCAGTCGTTCAACAGGGGGCTTGAATTCACCCCTCCACTTT. Translation gives CASSRSTGGLNSPLHF.

The V gene is TRBV6-2 or TRBV6-3, the J gene TRBJ2-7; 9 bases fit TRBD1. This CDR3 comprises 16 residues. V trimming: 6 bases; J trimming: 2 bases; junction bases outside the gene matches: 11. The germline gives CDR1 MNHEY, CDR2 SVGEGT. In DNA, the CDR3 is TGTGCCAGCAGCTCCCTCGACAGGGGGTGGACCTACGAGCAGTACTTC. Translating it yields CASSSLDRGWTYEQYF.

This clone appeared once. The chain carries TRBV6-5 and TRBJ2-7; D gene ambiguous. There are 15 residues in the CDR3. The germline V and J ends were trimmed by 2 bases and 6 bases, with 17 bases remaining between them. Germline CDR1 is MNHEY and CDR2 is SVGAGI. The CDR3, as DNA: TGTGCCAGCAGTTACGGAACAGTCGGCCTTCGCGAGCAGTACTTC. The encoded protein is CASSYGTVGLREQYF.

The chain's CDR3 is CASSTLAMGGETQYF. The CDR3 nucleotides are TGTGCCAGCAGTACGCTAGCGATGGGCGGAGAGACCCAGTACTTC. The chain couples TRBV27 to TRBJ2-5; TRBD2 is a possible D gene (6 bases). With 5 bases removed from V and 4 bases from J, the gap between germline ends came to 17 bases. Germline assignment: CDR1 MNHEY and CDR2 SMNVEV (reference sequence). This CDR3 contains 15 residues.

The genes are TRBV27 and TRBJ1-4; D perhaps matches TRBD1 (5 bases). CDR1 and CDR2 (germline): MNHEY, SMNVEV (reference sequence). The V end lost 2 bases, the J end lost 4 bases, and 14 bases lay between the germline ends. This CDR3 has 16 residues. The CDR3 DNA follows: TGTGCCAGCAGTTTAGGCGGCGGGGCCCTTAATGAAAAACTGTTTTTT. This sequence encodes CASSLGGGALNEKLFF.